Detailed here is one T cell receptor beta chain. What it binds is unknown. Libraries were UMI-labeled 5' RACE TRB cDNA. TCRdb reprocessed the 5' RACE reads, with one entry per CDR3 protein and no DNA. The sample table sets out 100,000 to 150,000 distinct CDR3 sequences. By phenotype, naive CD8+ T cells were CD45RO-CCR7+CD27+CD95-. This CDR3 has 15 amino acids. CDR1 and CDR2 from the germline V gene are MNHEY and SVGAGI. The data were taken from a study of CXCR3-negative and CXCR3-positive naive CD8 T cells. Study-level points and caveats: Greater hydrophobicity was found in TRB CDR3s of CXCR3-positive naive cells than of CXCR3-negative naive cells. Both of the naive subsets showed about the same high diversity, but memory CD8+ cells had much less.

The material sequenced was naive CXCR3+ CD8+ T cells from blood. Regarding subset: CD45RO-CCR7+CD27+CD95- naive CD8+ T cells expressing CXCR3 (TNR3+). The TCR was taken from a human donor in good health. Some clones in this sample may be carry-over from other donors' samples. This rearrangement joins TRBV6-5 to TRBJ1-2; the TCRdb call, TRBD1, lacks DNA for checking. The CDR3: CASSTQGISADGYTF.